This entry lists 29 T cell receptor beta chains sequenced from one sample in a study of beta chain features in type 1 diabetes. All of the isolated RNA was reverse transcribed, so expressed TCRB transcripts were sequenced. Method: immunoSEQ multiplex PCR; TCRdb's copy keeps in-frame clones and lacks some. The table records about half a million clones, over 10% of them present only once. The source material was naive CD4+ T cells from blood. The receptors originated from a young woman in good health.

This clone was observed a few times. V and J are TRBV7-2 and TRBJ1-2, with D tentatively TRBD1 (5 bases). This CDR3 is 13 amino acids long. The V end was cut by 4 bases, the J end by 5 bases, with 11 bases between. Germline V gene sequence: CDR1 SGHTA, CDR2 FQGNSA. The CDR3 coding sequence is TGTGCCAGCAGCTACAGAGACAGTTATGGCTACACCTTC. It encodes CASSYRDSYGYTF. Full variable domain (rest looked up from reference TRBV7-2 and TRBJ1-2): GAGVSQSPSNKVTEKGKDVELRCDPISGHTALYWYRQSLGQGLEFLIYFQGNSAPDKSGLPSDRFSAERTGGSVSTLTIQRTQQEDSAVYLCASSYRDSYGYTFGSGTRLTVV.

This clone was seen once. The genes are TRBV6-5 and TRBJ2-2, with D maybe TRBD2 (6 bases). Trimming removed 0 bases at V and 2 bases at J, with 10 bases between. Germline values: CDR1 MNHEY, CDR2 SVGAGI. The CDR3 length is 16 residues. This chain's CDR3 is CASSYSYGSNTGELFF. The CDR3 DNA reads TGTGCCAGCAGTTACTCGTACGGGAGCAACACCGGGGAGCTGTTTTTT.

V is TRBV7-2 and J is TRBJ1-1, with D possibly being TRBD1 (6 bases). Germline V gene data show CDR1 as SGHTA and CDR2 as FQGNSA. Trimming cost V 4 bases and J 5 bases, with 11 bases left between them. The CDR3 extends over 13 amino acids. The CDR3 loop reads CASSSTRGTEAFF. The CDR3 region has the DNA TGTGCCAGCAGCTCCACAAGGGGGACTGAAGCTTTCTTT. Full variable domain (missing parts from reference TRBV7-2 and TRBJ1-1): GAGVSQSPSNKVTEKGKDVELRCDPISGHTALYWYRQSLGQGLEFLIYFQGNSAPDKSGLPSDRFSAERTGGSVSTLTIQRTQQEDSAVYLCASSSTRGTEAFFGQGTRLTVV.

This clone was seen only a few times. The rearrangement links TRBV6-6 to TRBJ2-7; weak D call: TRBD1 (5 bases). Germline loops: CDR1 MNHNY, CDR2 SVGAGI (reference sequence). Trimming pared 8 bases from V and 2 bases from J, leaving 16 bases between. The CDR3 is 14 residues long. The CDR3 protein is CASCKAGLTYEQYF. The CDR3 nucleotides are TGTGCCAGCTGTAAGGCAGGGTTAACCTACGAGCAGTACTTC.

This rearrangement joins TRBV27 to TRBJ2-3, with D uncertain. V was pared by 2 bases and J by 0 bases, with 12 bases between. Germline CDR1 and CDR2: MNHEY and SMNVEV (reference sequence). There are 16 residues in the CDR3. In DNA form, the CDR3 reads TGTGCCAGCAGTTTACGGGCACGATCTAGCACAGATACGCAGTATTTT. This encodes CASSLRARSSTDTQYF.

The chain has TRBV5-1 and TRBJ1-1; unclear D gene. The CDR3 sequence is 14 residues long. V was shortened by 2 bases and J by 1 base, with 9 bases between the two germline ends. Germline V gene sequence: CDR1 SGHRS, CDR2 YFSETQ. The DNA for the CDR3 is TGCGCCAGCAGCTTTGAGGGAGCGAACACTGAAGCTTTCTTT. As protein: CASSFEGANTEAFF.

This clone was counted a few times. The CDR3: CASSSTRTGQFF. Written as DNA, the CDR3 is TGTGCCAGCAGCTCTACAAGGACAGGCCAGTTCTTC. This rearrangement joins TRBV5-4 to TRBJ2-1, with 7 bases lining up with TRBD1. Germline V lookup: CDR1 SGHNT, CDR2 YYREEE (reference sequence). This CDR3 region has 12 residues. V was clipped by 3 bases and J by 13 bases; unmatched bases: 7.

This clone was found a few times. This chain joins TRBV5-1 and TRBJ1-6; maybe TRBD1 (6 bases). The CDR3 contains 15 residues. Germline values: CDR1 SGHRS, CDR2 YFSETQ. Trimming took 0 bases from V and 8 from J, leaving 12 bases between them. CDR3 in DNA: TGCGCCAGCAGCTTGGCAGGGACAAGGTATTCACCCCTCCACTTT. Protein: CASSLAGTRYSPLHF.

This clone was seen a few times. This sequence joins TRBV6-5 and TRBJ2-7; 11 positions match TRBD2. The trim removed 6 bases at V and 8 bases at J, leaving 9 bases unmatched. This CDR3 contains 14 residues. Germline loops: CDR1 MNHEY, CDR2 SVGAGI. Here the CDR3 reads CASRVAGGPTKQYF. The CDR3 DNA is TGTGCCAGCAGAGTAGCGGGAGGGCCTACGAAGCAGTACTTC.

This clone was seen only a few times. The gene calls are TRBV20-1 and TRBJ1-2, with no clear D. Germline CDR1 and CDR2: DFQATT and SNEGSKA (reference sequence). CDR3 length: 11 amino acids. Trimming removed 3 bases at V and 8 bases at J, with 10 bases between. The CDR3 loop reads CSASLREGYTF. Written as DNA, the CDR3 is TGCAGTGCTAGCTTGCGAGAAGGCTACACCTTC.

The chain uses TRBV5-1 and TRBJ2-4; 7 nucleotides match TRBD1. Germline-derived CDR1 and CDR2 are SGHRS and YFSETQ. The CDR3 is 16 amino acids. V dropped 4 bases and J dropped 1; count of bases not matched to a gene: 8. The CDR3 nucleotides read TGCGCCAGCAGCCTCTCGACAGGGAGCGCCAAAAACATTCAGTACTTC. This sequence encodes CASSLSTGSAKNIQYF.

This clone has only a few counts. CDR3 coding DNA: TGTGCCTGGAGGAAGACAGGGCGGCTGATTAATGAGCAGTTCTTC. Translated, it gives CAWRKTGRLINEQFF. This sequence joins TRBV30 and TRBJ2-1; 7 nucleotides align to TRBD1. V lost 3 bases to trimming and J lost 7 bases; unmatched junction nucleotides: 12. CDR1 is GTSNPN and CDR2 is SVGIG in the germline V gene (reference sequence). The CDR3 has 15 residues.

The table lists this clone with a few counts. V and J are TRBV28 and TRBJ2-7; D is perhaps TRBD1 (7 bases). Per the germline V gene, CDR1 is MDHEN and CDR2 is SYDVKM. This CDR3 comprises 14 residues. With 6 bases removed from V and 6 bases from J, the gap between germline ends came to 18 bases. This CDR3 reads CASSQGGVGSEQYV. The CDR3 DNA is TGTGCCAGCAGCCAGGGGGGCGTTGGTTCCGAGCAGTACGTC.

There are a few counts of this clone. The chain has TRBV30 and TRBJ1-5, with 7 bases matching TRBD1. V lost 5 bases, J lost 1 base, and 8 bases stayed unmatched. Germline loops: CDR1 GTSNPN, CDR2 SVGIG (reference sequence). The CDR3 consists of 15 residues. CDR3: CAWVAPGGSNQPQHF. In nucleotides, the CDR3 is TGTGCCTGGGTGGCACCAGGGGGAAGCAATCAGCCCCAGCATTTT.

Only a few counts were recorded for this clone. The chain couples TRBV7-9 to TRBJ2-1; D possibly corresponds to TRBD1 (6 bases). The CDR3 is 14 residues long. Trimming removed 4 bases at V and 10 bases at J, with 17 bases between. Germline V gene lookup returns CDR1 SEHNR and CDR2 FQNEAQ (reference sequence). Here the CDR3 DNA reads TGTGCCAGCAGCTCCTACAGGGAGTCGGGGGAGCAGTTCTTC. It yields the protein CASSSYRESGEQFF. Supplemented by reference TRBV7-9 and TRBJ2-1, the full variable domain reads DTGVSQNPRHKITKRGQNVTFRCDPISEHNRLYWYRQTLGQGPEFLTYFQNEAQLEKSRLLSDRFSAERPKGSFSTLEIQRTEQGDSAMYLCASSSYRESGEQFFGPGTRLTVL.

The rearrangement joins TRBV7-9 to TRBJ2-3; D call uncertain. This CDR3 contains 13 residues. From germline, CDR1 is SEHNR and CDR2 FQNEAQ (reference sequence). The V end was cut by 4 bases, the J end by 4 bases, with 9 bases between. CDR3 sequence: CASSSQGPDTQYF. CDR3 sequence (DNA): TGTGCCAGCAGCTCGCAAGGGCCAGATACGCAGTATTTT.

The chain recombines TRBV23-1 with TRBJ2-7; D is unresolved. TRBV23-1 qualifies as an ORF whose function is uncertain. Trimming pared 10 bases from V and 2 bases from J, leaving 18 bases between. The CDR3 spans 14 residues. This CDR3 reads CATRNRVPTYEQYV. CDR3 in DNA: TGCGCCACCAGGAACCGGGTCCCCACCTACGAGCAGTACGTC.

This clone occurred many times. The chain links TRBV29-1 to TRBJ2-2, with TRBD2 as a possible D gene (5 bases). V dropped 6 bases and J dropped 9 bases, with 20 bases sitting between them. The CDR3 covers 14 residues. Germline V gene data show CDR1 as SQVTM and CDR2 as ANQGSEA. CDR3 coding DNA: TGCAGCGTACGTTCCACGGGGATGCTAAGGGAGCTGTTTTTT. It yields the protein CSVRSTGMLRELFF.

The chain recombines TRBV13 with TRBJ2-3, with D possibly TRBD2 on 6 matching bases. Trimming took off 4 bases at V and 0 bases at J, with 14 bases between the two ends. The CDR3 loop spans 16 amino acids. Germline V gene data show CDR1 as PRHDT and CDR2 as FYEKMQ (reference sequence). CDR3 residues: CASSSIGGGSTDTQYF. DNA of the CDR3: TGTGCCAGCAGCTCGATTGGGGGAGGAAGCACAGATACGCAGTATTTT.

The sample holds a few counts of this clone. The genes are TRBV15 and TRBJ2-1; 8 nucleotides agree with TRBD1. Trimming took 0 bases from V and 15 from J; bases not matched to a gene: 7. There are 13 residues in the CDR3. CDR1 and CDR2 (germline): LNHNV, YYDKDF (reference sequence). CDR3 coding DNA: TGTGCCACCAGCAGAGACCTCTTGGACAGGGCGTTCTTC. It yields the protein CATSRDLLDRAFF.

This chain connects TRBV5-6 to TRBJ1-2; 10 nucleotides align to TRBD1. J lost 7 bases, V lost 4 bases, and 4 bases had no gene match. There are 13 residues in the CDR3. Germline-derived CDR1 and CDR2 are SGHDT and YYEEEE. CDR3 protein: CASSTGTGVGYTF. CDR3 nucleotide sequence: TGTGCCAGCAGCACCGGGACAGGGGTTGGCTACACCTTC.

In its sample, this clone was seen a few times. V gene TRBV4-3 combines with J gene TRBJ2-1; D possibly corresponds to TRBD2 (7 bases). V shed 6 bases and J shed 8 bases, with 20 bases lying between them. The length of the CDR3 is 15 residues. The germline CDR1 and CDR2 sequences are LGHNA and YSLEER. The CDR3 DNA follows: TGCGCCAGCAGTTCGAGGGGGGGGCCATTCTATGAGCAGTTCTTC. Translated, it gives CASSSRGGPFYEQFF.

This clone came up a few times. This CDR3 reads CASSSAGVSGANVLTF. The CDR3 DNA is TGTGCCAGCAGCTCGGCGGGAGTCTCTGGGGCCAACGTCCTGACTTTC. This chain connects TRBV7-2 to TRBJ2-6, with 7 bases fitting TRBD2. With 4 bases clipped from V and 0 bases from J, the junction kept 3 bases outside the gene matches. This CDR3 contains 16 residues. Per the germline V gene, CDR1 is SGHTA and CDR2 is FQGNSA.

CDR3: CSVGGTVREQYF. The CDR3 DNA follows: TGCAGCGTTGGGGGGACCGTTCGGGAGCAGTACTTC. The chain links TRBV29-1 to TRBJ2-7, with D perhaps given as TRBD1 or TRBD2 (5 bases each). Germline V lookup: CDR1 SQVTM, CDR2 ANQGSEA. The V end was cut by 4 bases, the J end by 7 bases, with 14 bases between. This CDR3 comprises 12 residues.

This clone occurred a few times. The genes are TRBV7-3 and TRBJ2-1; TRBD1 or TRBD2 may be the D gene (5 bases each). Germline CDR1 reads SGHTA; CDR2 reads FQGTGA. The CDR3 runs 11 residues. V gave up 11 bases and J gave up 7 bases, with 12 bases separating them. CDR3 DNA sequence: TGTGCCCTTGGGGGACCTAATGAGCAGTTCTTC. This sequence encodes CALGGPNEQFF.

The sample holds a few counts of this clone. The CDR3 coding sequence is TGCGCCAGCAGCTCCCCGACTAGCGGGGGGTGGGAGCAGTACTTC. It specifies CASSSPTSGGWEQYF. This chain connects TRBV5-1 to TRBJ2-7; 13 positions agree with TRBD2. With V trimmed by 3 bases and J by 7 bases, 7 bases remained unmatched. CDR3 length: 15 residues. CDR1 is SGHRS and CDR2 is YFSETQ in the germline V gene.

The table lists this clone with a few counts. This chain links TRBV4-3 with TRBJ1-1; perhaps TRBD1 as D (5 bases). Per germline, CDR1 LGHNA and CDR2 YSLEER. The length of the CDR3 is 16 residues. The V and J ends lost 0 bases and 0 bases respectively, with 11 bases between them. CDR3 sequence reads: CASSQDAWTLNTEAFF. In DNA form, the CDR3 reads TGCGCCAGCAGCCAAGATGCGTGGACATTGAACACTGAAGCTTTCTTT.

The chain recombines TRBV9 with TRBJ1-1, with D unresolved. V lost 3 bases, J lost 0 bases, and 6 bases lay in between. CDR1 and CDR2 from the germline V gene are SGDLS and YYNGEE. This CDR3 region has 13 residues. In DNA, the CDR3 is TGTGCCAGCAGCGCCCAAGTGAACACTGAAGCTTTCTTT. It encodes CASSAQVNTEAFF.

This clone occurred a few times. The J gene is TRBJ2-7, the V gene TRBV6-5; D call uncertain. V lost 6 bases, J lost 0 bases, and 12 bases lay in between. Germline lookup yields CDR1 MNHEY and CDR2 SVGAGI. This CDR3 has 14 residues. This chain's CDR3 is CASSPRFSSYEQYF. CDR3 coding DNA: TGTGCCAGCAGCCCACGGTTTAGCTCCTACGAGCAGTACTTC.